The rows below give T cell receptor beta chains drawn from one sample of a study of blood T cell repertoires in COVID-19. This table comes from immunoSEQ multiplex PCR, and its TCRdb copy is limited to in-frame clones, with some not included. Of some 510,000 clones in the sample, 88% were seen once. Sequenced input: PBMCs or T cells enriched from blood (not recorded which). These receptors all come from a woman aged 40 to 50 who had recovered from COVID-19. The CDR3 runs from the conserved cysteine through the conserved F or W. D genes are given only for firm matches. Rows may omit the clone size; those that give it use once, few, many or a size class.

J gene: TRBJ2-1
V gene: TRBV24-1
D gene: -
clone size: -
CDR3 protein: CATSDSDRNGGEQFF
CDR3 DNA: TGTGCCACCAGTGATTCCGACCGAAATGGCGGTGAGCAGTTCTTC

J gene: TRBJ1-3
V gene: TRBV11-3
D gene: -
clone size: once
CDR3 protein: CASSRYSGNTIYF
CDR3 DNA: TGTGCCAGCAGCCGTTACTCTGGAAACACCATATATTTT

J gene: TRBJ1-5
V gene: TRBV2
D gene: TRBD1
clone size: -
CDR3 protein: CASSEARGGGLQNQPQHF
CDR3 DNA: TGTGCCAGCAGTGAGGCCCGAGGAGGGGGCCTTCAAAATCAGCCCCAGCATTTT

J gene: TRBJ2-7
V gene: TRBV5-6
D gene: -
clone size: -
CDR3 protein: CASSLSMSSYEQYF
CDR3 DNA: TGTGCCAGCAGCTTGTCTATGAGCTCCTACGAGCAGTACTTC

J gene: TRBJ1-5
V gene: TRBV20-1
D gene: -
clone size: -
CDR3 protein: CSASYQAGGPQHF
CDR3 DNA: TGCAGTGCTAGTTATCAGGCAGGAGGGCCCCAGCATTTT

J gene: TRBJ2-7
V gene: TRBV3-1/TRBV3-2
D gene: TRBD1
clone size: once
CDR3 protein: CASRKGQGAYEQYF
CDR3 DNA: TGTGCCAGCAGAAAAGGGCAGGGGGCCTACGAGCAGTACTTC

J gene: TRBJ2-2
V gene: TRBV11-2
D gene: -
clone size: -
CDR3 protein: CASSLESSGELFF
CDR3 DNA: TGTGCCAGCAGCTTAGAGTCGTCCGGGGAGCTGTTTTTT

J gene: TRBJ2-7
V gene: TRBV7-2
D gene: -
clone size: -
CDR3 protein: CASSPVSPGYEQYF
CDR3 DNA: TGTGCCAGCAGCCCAGTAAGCCCCGGGTACGAGCAGTACTTC

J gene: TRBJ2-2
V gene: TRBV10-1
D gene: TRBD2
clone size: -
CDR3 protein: CASSVTSGRARTGELFF
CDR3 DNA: TGCGCCAGCAGTGTTACTAGCGGGAGGGCCAGGACCGGGGAGCTGTTTTTT

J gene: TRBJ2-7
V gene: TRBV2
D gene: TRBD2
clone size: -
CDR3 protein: CASADSGSPLRDEQYF
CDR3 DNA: TGTGCCAGCGCAGATAGCGGGAGCCCCCTCCGGGACGAGCAGTACTTC

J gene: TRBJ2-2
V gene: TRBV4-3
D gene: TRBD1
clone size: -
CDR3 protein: CASSQDMTGGNTGELFF
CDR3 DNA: TGCGCCAGCAGCCAAGATATGACAGGGGGAAACACCGGGGAGCTGTTTTTT

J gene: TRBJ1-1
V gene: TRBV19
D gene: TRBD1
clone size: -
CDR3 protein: CASTPNRGTEAFF
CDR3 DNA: TGTGCCAGTACTCCAAACAGGGGGACTGAAGCTTTCTTT

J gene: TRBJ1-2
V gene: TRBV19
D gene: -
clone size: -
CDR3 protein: CASSKRPRDYGYTF
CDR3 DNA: TGTGCCAGTAGTAAACGCCCCCGAGACTATGGCTACACCTTC

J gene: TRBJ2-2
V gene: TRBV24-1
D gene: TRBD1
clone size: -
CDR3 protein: CATAGQENTGELFF
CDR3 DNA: TGTGCCACCGCCGGACAGGAGAACACCGGGGAGCTGTTTTTT

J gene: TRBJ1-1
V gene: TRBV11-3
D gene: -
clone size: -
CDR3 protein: CASSLGGETTEAFF
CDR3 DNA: TGTGCCAGCAGCTTAGGGGGAGAGACCACTGAAGCTTTCTTT

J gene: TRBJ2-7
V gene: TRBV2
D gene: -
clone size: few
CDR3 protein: CASSYARIYEQYF
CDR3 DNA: TGTGCCAGCAGTTACGCCAGGATCTACGAGCAGTACTTC

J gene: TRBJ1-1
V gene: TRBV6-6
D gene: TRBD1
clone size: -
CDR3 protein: CASSPLPTGLTEAFF
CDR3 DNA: TGTGCCAGCAGTCCTTTGCCGACAGGGTTGACTGAAGCTTTCTTT

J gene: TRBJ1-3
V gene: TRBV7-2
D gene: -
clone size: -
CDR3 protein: CASSLALTGAGNTIYF
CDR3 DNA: TGTGCCAGCAGCTTAGCGCTAACGGGGGCTGGAAACACCATATATTTT

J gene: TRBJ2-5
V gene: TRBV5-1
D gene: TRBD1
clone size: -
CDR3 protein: CASSPGQTTETQYF
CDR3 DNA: TGCGCCAGCAGCCCGGGACAGACCACAGAGACCCAGTACTTC

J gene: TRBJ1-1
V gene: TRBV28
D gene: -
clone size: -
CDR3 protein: CASSPPLSLNTEAFF
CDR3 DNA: TGTGCCAGCAGCCCTCCCCTATCCCTGAACACTGAAGCTTTCTTT

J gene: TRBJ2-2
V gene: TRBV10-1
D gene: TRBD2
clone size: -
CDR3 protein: CASSESSGRALAGELFF
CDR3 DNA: TGCGCCAGCAGTGAGTCAAGCGGGAGGGCCCTCGCCGGGGAGCTGTTTTTT

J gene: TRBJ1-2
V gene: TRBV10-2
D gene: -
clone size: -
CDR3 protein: CASSAGLEVGYTF
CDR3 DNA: TGCGCCAGCAGTGCAGGGCTTGAGGTTGGCTACACCTTC

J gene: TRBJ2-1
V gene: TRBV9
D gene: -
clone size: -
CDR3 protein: CASSSRRANNEQFF
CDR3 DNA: TGTGCCAGCAGCTCCCGCCGAGCCAACAATGAGCAGTTCTTC

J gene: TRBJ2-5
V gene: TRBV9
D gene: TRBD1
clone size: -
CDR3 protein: CASSVVGQAQETQYF
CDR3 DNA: TGTGCCAGCAGCGTAGTTGGACAGGCCCAAGAGACCCAGTACTTC